A single sample gave rise to the 5 T cell receptor beta chains below, sequenced in a study of shared clonotypes between healthy human individuals (dated by TCRdb to the early 2020s). The protocol used for the library was the immunoSEQ multiplex PCR assay. TCRdb re-hosts the immuneACCESS table, in-frame sequences only. Its copies lack some clones; in the studies checked, an unresolved V gene accounts for under half of them, and the cause for the rest is not known. For this sample the table gives about 2.1 million clones, of which over 85% were detected only once. The top ten hold approximately 1.6% of the sample. For the CD8 naive samples, CD45RO-negative cells were positively selected for CCR7, yielding a CD45RA+CCR7+ population from which TemRA cells were excluded. Sequencing input: naive CD8+ T cells from PBMCs. Read against the paper, the sample's cell subset or site label means: CD45RA+CCR7+. These receptors were collected from a man between 18 and 35 years old in good health. Some clones in this sample may be carry-over from other donors' samples.

The chain joins TRBV28 to TRBJ2-1, with 11 bases identical to TRBD2. The CDR3 is 14 residues long. Germline V gives CDR1 MDHEN, CDR2 SYDVKM. The V and J ends lost 5 bases and 6 bases, in that order; junction bases with no gene match: 3. The CDR3 region is CASSTSGSGNEQFF. The CDR3 DNA reads as TGTGCCAGCAGTACTAGCGGGAGTGGCAATGAGCAGTTCTTC.

The rearrangement links TRBV28 to TRBJ1-1; D is undetermined. The CDR3 is 14 amino acids. Germline-derived CDR1 and CDR2 are MDHEN and SYDVKM. Trimming pared 6 bases from V and 2 bases from J, leaving 13 bases between. The CDR3 protein is CASRPNSVNTEAFF. For the CDR3, the DNA is TGTGCCAGCAGACCTAACAGCGTTAACACTGAAGCTTTCTTT.

The chain recombines TRBV5-4 with TRBJ1-2; D gene unclear. The V and J ends lost 0 bases and 7 bases respectively, with 13 bases between them. CDR3 length: 14 residues. The germline CDR1 and CDR2 sequences are SGHNT and YYREEE (reference sequence). The CDR3: CASSLDDGGLGYTF. As DNA, the CDR3 is TGTGCCAGCAGCTTGGACGACGGAGGGCTTGGCTACACCTTC.

This clone was picked up one time. CDR3 nucleotide sequence: TGTGCCAGCAGAGGGGGCCTTTCAGCGGGGCGGGGAGATACGCAGTATTTT. As protein: CASRGGLSAGRGDTQYF. J is TRBJ2-3 and V is TRBV27, with D perhaps given as TRBD1 or TRBD2 (7 bases each). Trimming removed 6 bases from V and 5 bases from J, with 24 bases in between. From germline, CDR1 is MNHEY and CDR2 SMNVEV (reference sequence). The CDR3 consists of 17 residues.

The CDR3 here is CATTPDRSYNEQFF. The DNA for the CDR3 is TGCGCCACTACACCGGACAGGTCCTACAATGAGCAGTTCTTC. This chain links TRBV5-1 with TRBJ2-1, with TRBD1 matching over 7 bases. V lost 9 bases and J lost 1; bases outside the gene matches: 7. The germline V gene encodes CDR1 SGHRS and CDR2 YFSETQ. The CDR3 consists of 14 residues.